This TCR beta chain stems from a study of regulatory T cells in long-lasting Graves disease (TCRdb year 2021). Some background on the complete study: In the newly diagnosed Graves' disease group, patients had been taking antithyroid drugs for less than 3 months. Patients with persistent Graves' disease were compared with patients with newly diagnosed Graves' disease using TCR sequencing and RNA sequencing of peripheral blood. The study took place in China and was registered as a clinical trial. A total of about 35 samples underwent TCR sequencing, from 13 patients with persistent Graves' disease and approximately 20 patients with newly diagnosed Graves' disease.

The full study reports these points: Only peripheral blood was studied, because thyroid tissue, the primary lesion, was inaccessible. Only the TCR beta chain was sequenced and analyzed. Lower TCR Shannon entropy and fewer highly expanded clones were observed in persistent Graves' disease patients than in newly diagnosed patients, which suggested clonal expansion. Preferential use of TRBV28, TRBJ1-2 and TRBJ2-5 was observed in persistent disease, whereas TRBV20-1 and TRBJ2-1 were favored in newly diagnosed disease. As a limitation, the authors acknowledged that the small sample size may reduce accuracy. More public clonotypes were shared among persistent patients (over 2,500) than among newly diagnosed patients (more than 950).

According to the study, the label for this sample's time point signals: newly diagnosed GD, antithyroid drugs for less than 3 months. For both TCR sequencing and RNA sequencing, RNA was extracted from PBMCs using TRIzol. The diagnosis of Graves' disease followed American Thyroid Association guidelines. The patients came from an endocrinology department in Xi'an, China. From each patient, approximately 10 milliliters of peripheral blood was collected into an EDTA anticoagulant tube. Ficoll Paque Plus density gradient separation was used to isolate PBMCs, and no additional T cell sorting was done. RNA quality was checked with an Agilent 2100 Bioanalyzer and agarose gel, and concentration with a NanoDrop 2000. Libraries were prepared through multiplex PCR. Sequencing relied on an Illumina HiSeq 4000. TCR beta libraries were built with iRepertoire HTBI primers and Arm-PCR amplification of CDR3 regions. Before sequencing, the PCR products went through gel purification. In the original analysis: Gene usage analysis of CDR3 amino acid clonotypes relied on the roughly 60 TRBV and around 13 TRBJ segments identified across samples. Filtered high-quality paired reads were merged into contigs using COPE and FqMerger. BLAST was used to align contigs to the IMGT TRBV, TRBD and TRBJ reference genes, and CDR3 was defined following IMGT. Highly expanded clones were defined as clonotypes with a frequency above 0.1%. Shannon entropy served as the measure of repertoire diversity, while the Gini coefficient captured V-J evenness. Clonotypes shared by more than one individual were considered public. Clones were called with MiXCR by TCRdb after fastp trimmed the public reads at Q25, and only in-frame beta chains were retained. A single entry per CDR3 protein holds the most common genes and DNA from its merged rows. TCRdb, not the original authors, processed these V and J calls. The sample table lists about 500,000 distinct CDR3 sequences, under 20% of them with a count of one. The ten largest clones add up to 12% of the sample.

Counted from cysteine to phenylalanine, this CDR3 has 16 amino acids. Only the CDR3 DNA is retained, 48 bases long and in frame from the first base. Taken from the germline V gene, the CDR1 and CDR2 loops are ENHRY and SYGVKD. V is shortened by 0 bases, J by 4 bases, and the region joining them spans 12 bases. A note on this clonotype: The specificity of this receptor is unknown. No much larger clonotype is one base removed from it; base qualities were not supplied.

These same records also appear under a second study, on T cells in Graves' hyperthyroidism and ophthalmopathy. That second publication adds: Stable Graves' hyperthyroidism was defined as the absence of progression to ophthalmopathy over 18 months of follow-up. Hyperthyroidism patients were aged 18 to 65 years and newly diagnosed, with disease duration of less than 2 months. Patients with uncontrolled infections, other autoimmune diseases, pregnancy or lactation were excluded. Clinical symptoms, serum thyroxine and TRAb, thyroid ultrasound, and orbital computed tomography formed the basis for the diagnoses. For the first round of RT-PCR on the TCR CDR3, the HTBI primer set was used together with the Qiagen OneStep RT-PCR kit. Blood samples also contained most of the expanded thyroid clonotypes (frequency above 0.001), which suggests that blood repertoires may reflect thyroid immune responses. A model built on a 13 V-J signature distinguished ophthalmopathy from stable hyperthyroidism, reaching around 88% sensitivity and around 81% specificity in cross-validation and 80%/75% in testing. In validation, the model predicted progression to ophthalmopathy with approximately 70% sensitivity and 72.22% specificity, a median of about six months before onset. To identify distinguishing TCR V-J signatures, a discovery cohort of about 100 patients was used, comprising approximately 40 with Graves' ophthalmopathy and 57 with stable Graves' hyperthyroidism. Prospective prediction of ophthalmopathy was tested in an independent validation cohort consisting of 18 to 20 hyperthyroidism patients and more than 15 patients who later progressed to ophthalmopathy. The 100 or so discovery patients were divided at random into training and test sets in a 7:3 ratio. Thyroid tissue and blood T-cell repertoires from roughly six Graves' hyperthyroidism patients were also compared in the study. Following sampling, methimazole starting at 30 mg daily was given to hyperthyroidism patients, and high-dose intravenous methylprednisolone was given to ophthalmopathy patients. Libraries were constructed in a second round of multiplex PCR, after which size selection and purification were performed. Sequencing of the libraries was done on an Illumina HiSeq2000 using paired-end 100 bp reads. SOAPnuke was used to process the raw data, with reads discarded if the reads contained adapters or uncalled bases, had a mean Phred below 15, or lacked an exact constant-primer or identifier match. High-quality paired reads were merged with COPE v1.2.5, and unique nucleotide sequences were defined as clonotypes. Clonotypes were aligned to IMGT TRBV, TRBD and TRBJ reference segments using MiTCR v1.1. The analysis was restricted to V-J combinations with a frequency above 0.0001, which together covered 99% to 99.2% of the repertoires. A TCS score was defined as the ratio between F50 (clonal expansion) and ExV (chaos), using BLOSUM62-based TCRdist between CDR3 peptides within each V-J. Welch's t-statistics and random forest reduced 514 V-J features to 13, which were used in a naive Bayes classifier (R e1071). Sample size was not statistically predetermined, and blinding of investigators to group allocation was not performed. TCR Vbeta CDR3 sequencing of roughly 140 peripheral blood samples (about 45 ophthalmopathy, roughly 74 hyperthyroidism and approximately 17 progressor patients) is reported in the paper.

The sequencing used peripheral blood mononuclear cells (PBMCs), collected at new diagnosis, from a patient treated with antithyroid drugs. The chain couples TRBV10-3 to TRBJ2-2; there is no confident call for the D gene. This receptor was taken from a man aged 35-49 years with Graves disease. Donor details come from another sample of the same person, matched by shared clones. The CDR3 protein: CAISESIGASTGELFF. The DNA sequence follows: TGTGCCATCAGTGAGTCGATTGGTGCGAGCACCGGGGAGCTGTTTTTT.